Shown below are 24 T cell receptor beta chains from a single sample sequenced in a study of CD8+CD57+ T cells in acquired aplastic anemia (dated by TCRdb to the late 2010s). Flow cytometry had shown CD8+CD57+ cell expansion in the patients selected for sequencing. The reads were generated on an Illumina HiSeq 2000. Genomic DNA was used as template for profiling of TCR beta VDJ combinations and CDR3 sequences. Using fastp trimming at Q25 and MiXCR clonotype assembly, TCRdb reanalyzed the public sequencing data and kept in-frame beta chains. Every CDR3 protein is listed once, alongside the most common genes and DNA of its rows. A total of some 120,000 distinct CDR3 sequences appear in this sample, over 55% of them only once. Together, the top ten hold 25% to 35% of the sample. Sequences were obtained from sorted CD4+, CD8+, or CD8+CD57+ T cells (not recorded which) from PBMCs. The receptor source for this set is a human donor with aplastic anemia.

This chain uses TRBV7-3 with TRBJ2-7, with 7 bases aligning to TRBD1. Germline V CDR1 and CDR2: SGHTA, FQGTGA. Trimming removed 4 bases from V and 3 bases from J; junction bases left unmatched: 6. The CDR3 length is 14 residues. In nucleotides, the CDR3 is TGTGCCAGCAGCTCCCCAGGGGACAGCTACGAGCAGTACTTC. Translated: CASSSPGDSYEQYF.

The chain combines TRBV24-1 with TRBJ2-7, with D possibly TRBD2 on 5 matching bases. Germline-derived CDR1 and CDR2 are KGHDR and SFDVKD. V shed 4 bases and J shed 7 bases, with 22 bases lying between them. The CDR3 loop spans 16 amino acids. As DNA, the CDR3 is TGTGCCACCAGTGACTCCGTGGCGGGTGGTGAAGGAGAGCAGTACTTC. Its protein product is CATSDSVAGGEGEQYF.

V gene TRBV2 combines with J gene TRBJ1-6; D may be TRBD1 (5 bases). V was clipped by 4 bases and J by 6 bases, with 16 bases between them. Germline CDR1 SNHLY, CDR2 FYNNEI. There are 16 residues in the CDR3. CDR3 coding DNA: TGTGCCAGCAGTGCCTTTAGACTGGGGGGTAATTCACCCCTCCACTTT. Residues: CASSAFRLGGNSPLHF.

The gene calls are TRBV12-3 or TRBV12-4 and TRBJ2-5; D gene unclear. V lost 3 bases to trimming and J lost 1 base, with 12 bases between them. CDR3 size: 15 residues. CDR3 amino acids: CASSFTRNLQETQYF. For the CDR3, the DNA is TGTGCCAGCAGTTTCACCAGGAACCTCCAAGAGACCCAGTACTTC.

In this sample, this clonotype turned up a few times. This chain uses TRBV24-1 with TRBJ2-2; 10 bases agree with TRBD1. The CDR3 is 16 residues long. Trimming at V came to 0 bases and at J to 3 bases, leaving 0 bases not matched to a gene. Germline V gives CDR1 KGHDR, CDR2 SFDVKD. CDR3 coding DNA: TGTGCCACCAGTGATTTGGGACAGGGGGACACCGGGGAGCTGTTTTTT. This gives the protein CATSDLGQGDTGELFF.

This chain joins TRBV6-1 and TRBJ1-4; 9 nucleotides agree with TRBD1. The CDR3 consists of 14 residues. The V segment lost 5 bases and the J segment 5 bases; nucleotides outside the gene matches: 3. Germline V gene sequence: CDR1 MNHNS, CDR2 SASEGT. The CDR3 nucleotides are TGTGCCAGCAGTCAAGGGACAGGGAATGAAAAACTGTTTTTT. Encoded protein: CASSQGTGNEKLFF.

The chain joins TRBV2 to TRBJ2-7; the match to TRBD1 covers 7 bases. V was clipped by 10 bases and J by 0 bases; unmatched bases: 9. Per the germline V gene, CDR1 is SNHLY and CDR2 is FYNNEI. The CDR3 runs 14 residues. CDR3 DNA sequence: TGTGCCACCAAGGGGGCCTCGTCCTCCTACGAGCAGTACTTC. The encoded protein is CATKGASSSYEQYF.

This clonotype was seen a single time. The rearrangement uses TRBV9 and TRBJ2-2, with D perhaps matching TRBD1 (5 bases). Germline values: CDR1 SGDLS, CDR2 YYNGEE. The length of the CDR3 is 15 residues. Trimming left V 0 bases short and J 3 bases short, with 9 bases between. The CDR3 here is CASSVGGRDTGELFF. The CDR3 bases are TGTGCCAGCAGCGTAGGGGGCCGGGACACCGGGGAGCTGTTTTTT.

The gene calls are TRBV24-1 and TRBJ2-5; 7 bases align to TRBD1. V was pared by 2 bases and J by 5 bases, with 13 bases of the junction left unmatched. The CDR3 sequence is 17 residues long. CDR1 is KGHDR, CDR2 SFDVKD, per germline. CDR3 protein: CATSDSPGTAWGETQYF. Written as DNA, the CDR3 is TGTGCCACCAGTGATTCCCCAGGGACAGCTTGGGGGGAGACCCAGTACTTC.

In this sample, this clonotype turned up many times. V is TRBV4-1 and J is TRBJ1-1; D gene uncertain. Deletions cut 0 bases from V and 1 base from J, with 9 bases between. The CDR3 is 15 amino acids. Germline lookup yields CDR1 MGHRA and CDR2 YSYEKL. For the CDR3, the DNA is TGCGCCAGCAGCCAAGATGAAGCTAAGAACACTGAAGCTTTCTTT. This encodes CASSQDEAKNTEAFF.

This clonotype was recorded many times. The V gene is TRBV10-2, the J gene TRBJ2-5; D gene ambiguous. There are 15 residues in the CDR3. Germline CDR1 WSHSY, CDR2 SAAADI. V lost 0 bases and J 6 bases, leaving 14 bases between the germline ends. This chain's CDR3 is CASSESPLSPKTQYF. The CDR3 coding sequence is TGCGCCAGCAGTGAGTCCCCTCTATCTCCTAAGACCCAGTACTTC.

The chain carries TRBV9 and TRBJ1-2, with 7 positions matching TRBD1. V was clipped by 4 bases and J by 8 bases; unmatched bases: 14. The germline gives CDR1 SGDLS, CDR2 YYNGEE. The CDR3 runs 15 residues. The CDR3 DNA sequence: TGTGCCAGCAGCTTGGCGGGGACAGATCGTACCGGCTACACCTTC. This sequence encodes CASSLAGTDRTGYTF.

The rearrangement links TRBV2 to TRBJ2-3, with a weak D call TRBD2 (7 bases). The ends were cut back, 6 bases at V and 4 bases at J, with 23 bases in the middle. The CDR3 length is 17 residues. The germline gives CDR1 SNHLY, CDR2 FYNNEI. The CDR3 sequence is CASRERWGGQVSDTQYF. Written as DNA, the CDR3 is TGTGCCAGCAGGGAGAGGTGGGGGGGGCAAGTTTCAGATACGCAGTATTTT.

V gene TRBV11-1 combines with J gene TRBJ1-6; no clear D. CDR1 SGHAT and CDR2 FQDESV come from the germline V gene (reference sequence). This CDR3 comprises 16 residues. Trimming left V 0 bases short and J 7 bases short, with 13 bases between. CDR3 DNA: TGTGCCAGCAGCTTAGCGAAGGGAGGGCCGAATTCACCCCTCCACTTT. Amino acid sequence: CASSLAKGGPNSPLHF.

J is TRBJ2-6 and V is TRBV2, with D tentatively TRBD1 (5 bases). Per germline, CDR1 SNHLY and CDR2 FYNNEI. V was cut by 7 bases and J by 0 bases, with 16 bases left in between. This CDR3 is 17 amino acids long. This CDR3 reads CASTGQGENSGANVLTF. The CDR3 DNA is TGTGCCAGCACTGGACAAGGGGAAAACTCTGGGGCCAACGTCCTGACTTTC.

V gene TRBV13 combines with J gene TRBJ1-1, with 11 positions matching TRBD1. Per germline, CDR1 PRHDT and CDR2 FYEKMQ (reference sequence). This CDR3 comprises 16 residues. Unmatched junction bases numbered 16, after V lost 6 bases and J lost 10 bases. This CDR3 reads CASSLSDRGRSGGAFF. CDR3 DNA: TGTGCCAGCAGTCTTTCGGACAGGGGGCGCAGCGGTGGAGCTTTCTTT.

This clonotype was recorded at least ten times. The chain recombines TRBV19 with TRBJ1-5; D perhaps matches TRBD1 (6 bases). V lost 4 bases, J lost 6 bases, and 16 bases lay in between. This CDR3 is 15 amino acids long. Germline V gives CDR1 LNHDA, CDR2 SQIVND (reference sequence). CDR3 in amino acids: CASSTPSGDGQPQHF. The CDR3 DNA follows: TGTGCCAGTAGTACCCCATCAGGGGACGGTCAGCCCCAGCATTTT.

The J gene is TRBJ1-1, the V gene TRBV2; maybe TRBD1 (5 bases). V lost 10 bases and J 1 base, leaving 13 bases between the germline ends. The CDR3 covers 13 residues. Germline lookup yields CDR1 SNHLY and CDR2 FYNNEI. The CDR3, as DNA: TGTGCCACCCGCGGTGGGGCGAACACTGAAGCTTTCTTT. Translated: CATRGGANTEAFF.

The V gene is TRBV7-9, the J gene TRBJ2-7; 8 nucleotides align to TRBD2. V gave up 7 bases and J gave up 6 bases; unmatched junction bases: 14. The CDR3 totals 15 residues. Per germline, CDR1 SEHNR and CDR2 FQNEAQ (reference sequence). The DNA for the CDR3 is TGTGCCAGCAAACCCCGCGGGAGGCTTAACGGCGAGCAGTACTTC. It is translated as CASKPRGRLNGEQYF.

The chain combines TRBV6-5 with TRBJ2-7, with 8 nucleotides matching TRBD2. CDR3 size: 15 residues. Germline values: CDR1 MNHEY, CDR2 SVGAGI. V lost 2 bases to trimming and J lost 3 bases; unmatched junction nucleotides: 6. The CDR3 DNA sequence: TGTGCCAGCAGTTACGGCGGACTAGCCGGCTACGAGCAGTACTTC. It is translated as CASSYGGLAGYEQYF.

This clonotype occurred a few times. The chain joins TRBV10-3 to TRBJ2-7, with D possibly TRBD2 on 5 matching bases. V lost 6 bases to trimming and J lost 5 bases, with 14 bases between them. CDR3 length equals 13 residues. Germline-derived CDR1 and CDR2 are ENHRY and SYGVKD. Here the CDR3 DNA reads TGTGCCATCAGGACCTTCGGCGGGCACGAGCAGTACTTC. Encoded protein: CAIRTFGGHEQYF.

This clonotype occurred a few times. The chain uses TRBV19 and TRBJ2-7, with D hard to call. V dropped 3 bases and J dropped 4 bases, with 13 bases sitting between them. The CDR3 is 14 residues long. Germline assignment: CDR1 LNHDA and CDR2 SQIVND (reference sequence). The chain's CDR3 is CASSIGLNAYEQYF. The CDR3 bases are TGTGCCAGTAGTATCGGTCTAAACGCGTACGAGCAGTACTTC.

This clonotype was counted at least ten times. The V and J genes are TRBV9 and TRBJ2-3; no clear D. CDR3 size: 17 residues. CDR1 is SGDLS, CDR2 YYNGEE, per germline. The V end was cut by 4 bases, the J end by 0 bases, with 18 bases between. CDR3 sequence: CASSPRLSLTSTDTQYF. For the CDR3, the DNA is TGTGCCAGCAGCCCTCGTCTATCCCTAACTAGCACAGATACGCAGTATTTT.

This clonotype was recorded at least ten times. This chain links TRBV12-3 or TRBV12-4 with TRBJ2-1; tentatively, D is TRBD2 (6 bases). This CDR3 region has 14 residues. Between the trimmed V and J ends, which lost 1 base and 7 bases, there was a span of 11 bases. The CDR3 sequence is CASSLVGSGNEQFF. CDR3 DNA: TGTGCCAGCAGTTTAGTTGGGAGCGGGAATGAGCAGTTCTTC.